The present TCR beta chain was sequenced within a study of cytomegalovirus exposure and HLA in healthy donors. In regard to this clone: Its specificity is unknown.

TCRdb's table, derived via immunoSEQ multiplex PCR, lists solely in-frame clones and lacks some. Of a few hundred thousand clones listed, about 90% were seen once; the top ten hold 2.9%. CDR1 is MDHEN and CDR2 is SYDVKM in the germline V gene. Trimming took 3 bases from V and 5 from J; bases not matched to a gene: 3. CDR3 length: 14 residues. Whole-study findings and limits: Most sequenced TCRs were rare (though some public TCRs occurred in many donors). According to the study, some 160 TCR beta chains were cytomegalovirus-associated. Specific recognition of CMV antigens was confirmed in vitro for a few chains (all CMV-associated).

The donors were in the roughly 120-subject validation cohort, distinct from the approximately 610-subject first cohort. What was sequenced was PBMCs. The genes are TRBV28 and TRBJ2-5, with 10 bases that match TRBD2. This clonotype was obtained from a woman aged 18-29 years in good health and CMV-seronegative. The CDR3 region is CASSFPSGSETQYF. CDR3 in DNA: TGTGCCAGCAGTTTCCCTAGCGGGAGTGAGACCCAGTACTTC.